The clone carrying this T cell receptor (beta chain) was counted only a few times. As yet, its antigen is unknown. Using constant-segment primers, 5'RACE produced TCR alpha and TCR beta cDNA libraries carrying sample barcodes and UMIs. TCRdb re-derived calls from the 5' RACE reads in MiXCR, one entry per CDR3 protein. This sample has around 83,000 distinct CDR3 sequences, with roughly 25% found just once. The CDR3 sequence is 15 residues long. Trimming stripped 3 bases from V and 4 bases from J, with 14 bases between. The germline V gene encodes CDR1 SGHAT and CDR2 FQNNGV. The data belong to a study of T-cell memory formation after mild COVID-19. Study overall: In these data, TCR clusters were largely donor specific.

Findings and limits, study-wide: Some clones that responded turned up in pre-infection memory, which suggests that cross-reactive memory joined in.

Material for sequencing was PBMCs or a T cell subset sorted from them (not recorded which). The sequence was obtained from a young man who had mild COVID-19 (a few samples of this study predate the infection). Cell type and time point are not known. The rearrangement uses TRBV11-2 and TRBJ2-3, with a weak D call TRBD2 (7 bases). For the CDR3, the DNA is TGTGCCAGCAGCTTTCGGGGGGCCGAGGCAGATACGCAGTATTTT. Protein: CASSFRGAEADTQYF.